The rows below give T cell receptor beta chains drawn from one sample of a study of blood T cell repertoires in COVID-19. Produced via immunoSEQ multiplex PCR; TCRdb's table is partial and in-frame only. This table has some 260,000 clones, 88% appearing once. Sequencing was done on a sample of peripheral blood. All receptors come from an older man with acute or convalescent COVID-19. The CDR3 runs from the conserved cysteine through the conserved F or W. D genes are given only for firm matches. Rows give clone size only sometimes, using once, few, many, or a class for an expanded clone.

len	v_gene	abundance	d_gene	j_gene	CDR3aa
14	TRBV4-3	NA	TRBD1	TRBJ2-7	CASSQERGPSEQYF
16	TRBV24-1	few	NA	TRBJ2-2	CATSDFTGGNTGELFF
15	TRBV9	NA	TRBD1	TRBJ2-5	CASSVDAGGRETQYF
14	TRBV19	NA	NA	TRBJ1-6	CASADQGTGSPLHF
15	TRBV7-2	NA	TRBD2	TRBJ2-3	CASSKLAGGPDTQYF
15	TRBV6-5	NA	TRBD2	TRBJ2-3	CASGLAGVGTDTQYF
12	TRBV21-1	NA	NA	TRBJ1-3	CAISTGTHTIYF
15	TRBV19	once	NA	TRBJ1-3	CASSISRSSGNTIYF
14	TRBV27	NA	NA	TRBJ2-7	CASRDSGPSYEQYF
15	TRBV28	NA	NA	TRBJ1-4	CASSSNTGAAEKLFF
15	TRBV7-6	NA	TRBD2	TRBJ2-7	CASSQGDYYSYEQYF
15	TRBV5-1	once	NA	TRBJ1-4	CASSSTTEGNEKLFF
15	TRBV6-5	NA	TRBD1	TRBJ2-7	CASSKTGGSSYEQYF
16	TRBV28	NA	TRBD2	TRBJ2-1	CASSSLSGRRDNEQFF
15	TRBV2	NA	NA	TRBJ2-6	CASTGRTSGANVLTF
16	TRBV6-4	NA	TRBD2	TRBJ2-7	CASSVPLASGSYEQYF
13	TRBV28	NA	NA	TRBJ1-5	CASSLPVSRPQHF
13	TRBV6-5	NA	TRBD1	TRBJ1-2	CASTGGQMLGYTF
14	TRBV5-1	NA	NA	TRBJ1-3	CASSPDTFKDTIYF
19	TRBV11-2	few	TRBD1	TRBJ2-5	CASSLLGTGGLRRQETQYF
13	TRBV29-1	once	NA	TRBJ1-1	CSVSNSRSAEAFF
15	TRBV25-1	few	NA	TRBJ2-3	CASSELGEGTDTQYF
15	TRBV7-3	NA	TRBD2	TRBJ2-1	CASSLESGSWNEQFF
15	TRBV7-6	few	NA	TRBJ2-5	CASSRPTEIGETQYF
13	TRBV6-5	NA	TRBD1	TRBJ2-5	CATNPTGGETQYF
14	TRBV29-1	NA	TRBD1	TRBJ2-3	CSVLGQGGTDTQYF
16	TRBV5-5	once	TRBD2	TRBJ2-3	CASSLTSGGVGDTQYF
13	TRBV5-1	NA	NA	TRBJ1-6	CASSRDSMTPLHF
12	TRBV28	NA	NA	TRBJ1-5	CASSAGFQPQHF
15	TRBV2	NA	TRBD1	TRBJ1-1	CASSSPGQPNTEAFF
17	TRBV5-6	once	TRBD2	TRBJ2-1	CASSLALLAGVSHEQFF
17	TRBV14	NA	TRBD2	TRBJ2-3	CASSGILADPSTDTQYF
15	TRBV18	NA	TRBD1	TRBJ2-1	CASSRTGQGFNEQFF
14	TRBV4-2	NA	NA	TRBJ2-7	CASSQDAGTYEQYF
14	TRBV7-3	NA	TRBD1	TRBJ2-1	CASSQGQAYNEQFF
15	TRBV5-1	NA	NA	TRBJ2-1	CASSLGGSAYNEQFF
18	TRBV12-2	NA	NA	TRBJ2-2	CASRLVISLGAYTGELFF
13	TRBV28	NA	TRBD1	TRBJ1-1	CASSLPGGTEAFF
14	TRBV5-6	NA	TRBD1	TRBJ2-3	CASSLGGQPDTQYF
16	TRBV19	NA	NA	TRBJ1-5	CASSVQSLYSNQPQHF
16	TRBV10-2	few	NA	TRBJ1-6	CASSLTGTKGNSPLHF
16	TRBV19	once	TRBD1	TRBJ2-7	CASSPTRTGNSYEQYF
14	TRBV6-1	NA	TRBD2	TRBJ2-5	CASKEAGGGETQYF
12	TRBV29-1	NA	TRBD1	TRBJ1-5	CSVGTGGQPQHF
12	TRBV6-5	NA	NA	TRBJ2-2	CASSRNTGELFF
16	TRBV6-2/TRBV6-3	NA	TRBD1	TRBJ1-1	CASSSGTGSVRTEAFF
20	TRBV13	NA	NA	TRBJ1-1	CASSLSSSGSDGFPATEAFF
12	TRBV7-9	NA	NA	TRBJ2-3	CASSPAADTQYF
11	TRBV20-1	NA	NA	TRBJ2-1	CSARVENEQFF
15	TRBV6-5	NA	TRBD1	TRBJ1-5	CASRQDRGGNQPQHF
16	TRBV7-9	NA	NA	TRBJ2-4	CASSLAEQLAKNIQYF
14	TRBV14	NA	NA	TRBJ2-3	CASSQNLGADTQYF